Listed below are T cell receptor beta chains from one sample, sequenced in a study of T cell responses to AZD1222 COVID-19 vaccine. Sequencing used immunoSEQ multiplex PCR; TCRdb keeps in-frame clones, though not all of them. The table has some 40,000 clones, around 80% seen once. The material sequenced was peripheral blood, taken on day 0 of AZD1222 vaccination. The receptors derive from an adult in good health. CDR3s include the opening cysteine and the closing phenylalanine or tryptophan. The order of the fields is CDR3 length, clone size, V gene, J gene, D gene, CDR3 protein, CDR3 DNA. D genes are given only for firm matches. Expanded clones get a size class; other rows say once, few or many, or leave the size out.

length: 13
size: NA
V: TRBV29-1
J: TRBJ2-2
D: NA
CDR3: CSVEADNTGELFF
DNA: TGCAGCGTTGAGGCAGACAACACCGGGGAGCTGTTTTTT

length: 19
size: few
V: TRBV15
J: TRBJ1-5
D: NA
CDR3: CATSRVLDQQGRWAQPQHF
DNA: TGTGCCACCAGCAGAGTCCTAGATCAACAGGGAAGGTGGGCTCAGCCCCAGCATTTT

length: 12
size: NA
V: TRBV29-1
J: TRBJ2-5
D: NA
CDR3: CSVDLEGETQYF
DNA: TGCAGCGTTGACTTGGAGGGAGAGACCCAGTACTTC

length: 14
size: NA
V: TRBV19
J: TRBJ1-5
D: TRBD1
CDR3: CASSMDRDNQPQHF
DNA: TGTGCCAGTAGCATGGACAGGGACAATCAGCCCCAGCATTTT

length: 14
size: NA
V: TRBV28
J: TRBJ1-5
D: NA
CDR3: CASSLILGNQPQHF
DNA: TGTGCCAGCAGTTTAATTCTGGGAAATCAGCCCCAGCATTTT

length: 15
size: NA
V: TRBV28
J: TRBJ1-1
D: TRBD1
CDR3: CASSLPPGQGTEAFF
DNA: TGTGCCAGCAGTTTACCCCCCGGACAGGGCACTGAAGCTTTCTTT

length: 12
size: NA
V: TRBV6-6
J: TRBJ1-2
D: TRBD1
CDR3: CAGSQGASGYTF
DNA: TGTGCCGGTTCACAGGGGGCCAGTGGCTACACCTTC

length: 15
size: medium-sized
V: TRBV19
J: TRBJ2-3
D: TRBD1
CDR3: CASRLTGGRADTQYF
DNA: TGTGCCTCGCGCCTAACAGGGGGGCGCGCAGATACGCAGTATTTT

length: 14
size: NA
V: TRBV9
J: TRBJ2-3
D: TRBD1
CDR3: CASSVGPGGDTQYF
DNA: TGTGCCAGCAGCGTAGGGCCAGGGGGAGATACGCAGTATTTT

length: 20
size: NA
V: TRBV28
J: TRBJ2-2
D: TRBD1
CDR3: CASSDLGGQGVPANTGELFF
DNA: TGTGCCAGCAGTGACCTCGGGGGACAGGGGGTCCCCGCGAACACCGGGGAGCTGTTTTTT

length: 16
size: NA
V: TRBV28
J: TRBJ2-3
D: TRBD1
CDR3: CASSTPDRGATDTQYF
DNA: TGTGCCAGCAGTACCCCGGACAGGGGGGCCACAGATACGCAGTATTTT

length: 15
size: NA
V: TRBV5-6
J: TRBJ1-5
D: NA
CDR3: CASSGRASPPQPQHF
DNA: TGTGCCAGCAGCGGCCGGGCCTCCCCCCCCCAGCCCCAGCATTTT

length: 15
size: once
V: TRBV3-1/TRBV3-2
J: TRBJ2-2
D: NA
CDR3: CASSLAPANTGELFF
DNA: TGTGCCAGCAGCCTAGCCCCCGCGAACACCGGGGAGCTGTTTTTT

length: 15
size: NA
V: TRBV18
J: TRBJ2-1
D: TRBD1
CDR3: CASSPPVRGRNEQFF
DNA: TGTGCCAGCTCACCACCTGTCAGGGGGCGGAATGAGCAGTTCTTC

length: 18
size: once
V: TRBV5-1
J: TRBJ2-3
D: TRBD2
CDR3: CASSLELLSGLATDTQYF
DNA: TGCGCCAGCAGCTTGGAGTTGCTTAGCGGGCTCGCCACAGATACGCAGTATTTT

length: 10
size: NA
V: TRBV20-1
J: TRBJ1-1
D: NA
CDR3: CRAGYPEAFF
DNA: TGCAGGGCAGGGTACCCTGAAGCTTTCTTT

length: 15
size: NA
V: TRBV6-5
J: TRBJ1-4
D: NA
CDR3: CASSRQGATNEKLFF
DNA: TGTGCCAGCAGTCGGCAGGGAGCAACTAATGAAAAACTGTTTTTT

length: 12
size: NA
V: TRBV11-2
J: TRBJ1-1
D: NA
CDR3: CASSLNGKKAFF
DNA: TGTGCCAGCAGCTTAAACGGGAAGAAAGCTTTCTTT

length: 15
size: NA
V: TRBV9
J: TRBJ1-4
D: NA
CDR3: CASSVGGRTNEKLFF
DNA: TGTGCCAGCAGCGTAGGAGGACGGACAAATGAAAAACTGTTTTTT

length: 14
size: NA
V: TRBV6-1
J: TRBJ1-5
D: NA
CDR3: CASSEGLSFQPQHF
DNA: TGTGCCAGCAGTGAAGGTCTCAGCTTTCAGCCCCAGCATTTT

length: 13
size: few
V: TRBV28
J: TRBJ2-7
D: NA
CDR3: CAPELDRSYEQYF
DNA: TGTGCCCCCGAGTTGGATCGCAGTTACGAGCAGTACTTC

length: 11
size: NA
V: TRBV28
J: TRBJ1-1
D: NA
CDR3: CASSTGTEAFF
DNA: TGTGCCAGCAGTACGGGGACTGAAGCTTTCTTT

length: 15
size: NA
V: TRBV11-2
J: TRBJ1-1
D: TRBD1
CDR3: CASRREGAGNTEAFF
DNA: TGTGCCAGCAGGCGGGAGGGGGCGGGGAACACTGAAGCTTTCTTT

length: 13
size: few
V: TRBV7-2
J: TRBJ2-3
D: NA
CDR3: CASSLDREDTQYF
DNA: TGTGCCAGCAGCTTAGACAGGGAAGATACGCAGTATTTT

length: 13
size: NA
V: TRBV7-9
J: TRBJ1-2
D: NA
CDR3: CASSLQDDYGYTF
DNA: TGTGCCAGCAGTCTTCAGGATGACTATGGCTACACCTTC

length: 15
size: once
V: TRBV6-5
J: TRBJ2-1
D: TRBD1
CDR3: CASSYRGRVDNEQFF
DNA: TGTGCCAGCAGTTACAGGGGGCGCGTGGACAATGAGCAGTTCTTC

length: 15
size: NA
V: TRBV11-1
J: TRBJ2-2
D: NA
CDR3: CASSLGVGDTGELFF
DNA: TGTGCCAGCAGCTTAGGGGTCGGAGACACCGGGGAGCTGTTTTTT

length: 14
size: NA
V: TRBV18
J: TRBJ2-7
D: TRBD1
CDR3: CASSLGQDVYEQYF
DNA: TGTGCCAGCTCACTCGGACAGGACGTCTACGAGCAGTACTTC

length: 13
size: once
V: TRBV5-4
J: TRBJ1-1
D: TRBD1
CDR3: CASAGTANTEAFF
DNA: TGTGCCAGCGCCGGGACAGCGAACACTGAAGCTTTCTTT

length: 13
size: NA
V: TRBV7-3
J: TRBJ2-5
D: NA
CDR3: CASSSTRGETQYF
DNA: TGTGCCAGCAGCTCAACCAGGGGAGAGACCCAGTACTTC

length: 16
size: NA
V: TRBV7-9
J: TRBJ1-3
D: NA
CDR3: CASSLASGTEGNTIYF
DNA: TGTGCCAGCAGCTTGGCCTCCGGGACGGAAGGAAACACCATATATTTT

length: 16
size: NA
V: TRBV11-2
J: TRBJ2-3
D: NA
CDR3: CASSSAPGGATDTQYF
DNA: TGTGCCAGCAGCTCGGCTCCCGGGGGAGCCACAGATACGCAGTATTTT

length: 13
size: NA
V: TRBV5-4
J: TRBJ1-2
D: NA
CDR3: CASSLARDYGYTF
DNA: TGTGCCAGCAGCTTGGCAAGGGACTATGGCTACACCTTC

length: 17
size: NA
V: TRBV7-2
J: TRBJ1-4
D: NA
CDR3: CASSLALGRGANEKLFF
DNA: TGTGCCAGCAGCTTAGCTCTGGGCAGGGGCGCTAATGAAAAACTGTTTTTT

length: 14
size: NA
V: TRBV28
J: TRBJ2-2
D: NA
CDR3: CASLRPSQGGELFF
DNA: TGTGCCAGCTTAAGACCGTCTCAGGGCGGGGAGCTGTTTTTT

length: 17
size: NA
V: TRBV15
J: TRBJ1-5
D: NA
CDR3: CATSRFTGDSSYQPQHF
DNA: TGTGCCACCAGCAGATTTACGGGAGACTCTAGCTATCAGCCCCAGCATTTT

length: 13
size: NA
V: TRBV2
J: TRBJ1-6
D: NA
CDR3: CASLQVAGSPLHF
DNA: TGTGCCAGCCTACAGGTAGCGGGATCACCCCTCCACTTT

length: 15
size: NA
V: TRBV6-5
J: TRBJ2-2
D: TRBD2
CDR3: CASRVGAGRAGELFF
DNA: TGTGCCAGCAGGGTGGGAGCGGGGAGAGCCGGGGAGCTGTTTTTT

length: 14
size: few
V: TRBV3-1/TRBV3-2
J: TRBJ2-2
D: NA
CDR3: CASSLGSNTGELFF
DNA: TGTGCCAGCAGCCTGGGATCTAACACCGGGGAGCTGTTTTTT

length: 16
size: NA
V: TRBV6-5
J: TRBJ2-7
D: NA
CDR3: CASSYNGPRNSYEQYF
DNA: TGTGCCAGCAGTTACAATGGTCCGAGGAACTCCTACGAGCAGTACTTC

length: 13
size: NA
V: TRBV5-1
J: TRBJ2-2
D: NA
CDR3: CASSSTETGELFF
DNA: TGCGCCAGCAGCTCCACTGAGACCGGGGAGCTGTTTTTT

length: 14
size: NA
V: TRBV28
J: TRBJ1-2
D: NA
CDR3: CASSLSNRVHGYTF
DNA: TGTGCCAGCAGTTTATCTAACAGGGTGCATGGCTACACCTTC

length: 16
size: NA
V: TRBV5-6
J: TRBJ1-5
D: TRBD1
CDR3: CASSLYLDRADQPQHF
DNA: TGTGCCAGCAGCTTATACCTTGACAGGGCCGATCAGCCCCAGCATTTT

length: 16
size: NA
V: TRBV11-2
J: TRBJ1-4
D: NA
CDR3: CASSLRGFVTNEKLFF
DNA: TGTGCCAGCAGCTTAAGAGGGTTTGTAACTAATGAAAAACTGTTTTTT

length: 15
size: NA
V: TRBV5-1
J: TRBJ2-4
D: NA
CDR3: CASSLAGNAGNIQYF
DNA: TGCGCCAGCAGCTTGGCCGGTAATGCGGGAAACATTCAGTACTTC

length: 14
size: few
V: TRBV9
J: TRBJ2-2
D: NA
CDR3: CASSSSGFTGELFF
DNA: TGTGCCAGCAGCTCTTCAGGGTTCACCGGGGAGCTGTTTTTT

length: 13
size: once
V: TRBV11-2
J: TRBJ1-6
D: NA
CDR3: CASSLVDSGFLHF
DNA: TGTGCCAGCAGCTTAGTCGACAGCGGGTTCCTGCACTTT

length: 16
size: NA
V: TRBV18
J: TRBJ2-1
D: TRBD2
CDR3: CASSPRSGGENNEQFF
DNA: TGTGCCAGCTCACCAAGGAGCGGGGGGGAAAACAATGAGCAGTTCTTC

length: 12
size: few
V: TRBV2
J: TRBJ2-3
D: NA
CDR3: CASSEDINTQYF
DNA: TGTGCCAGCAGTGAAGATATTAATACGCAGTATTTT

length: 15
size: NA
V: TRBV6-5
J: TRBJ1-4
D: NA
CDR3: CASRDGTATNEKLFF
DNA: TGTGCCAGCAGGGATGGGACGGCAACTAATGAAAAACTGTTTTTT

length: 15
size: NA
V: TRBV12-5
J: TRBJ2-2
D: NA
CDR3: CASGPGTAIGGELFF
DNA: TGTGCTAGTGGTCCCGGGACCGCGATAGGCGGGGAGCTGTTTTTT

length: 15
size: NA
V: TRBV7-6
J: TRBJ1-6
D: NA
CDR3: CASSLNTGGNSPLHF
DNA: TGTGCCAGCAGCTTAAACACAGGAGGCAATTCACCCCTCCACTTT

length: 19
size: NA
V: TRBV28
J: TRBJ2-4
D: NA
CDR3: CASSLWGGQSFGAKNIQYF
DNA: TGTGCCAGCAGTTTATGGGGAGGACAGTCCTTTGGAGCCAAAAACATTCAGTACTTC

length: 15
size: NA
V: TRBV4-2
J: TRBJ1-3
D: TRBD1
CDR3: CASSQGDRDGNTIYF
DNA: TGTGCCAGCAGCCAAGGCGACAGGGATGGAAACACCATATATTTT

length: 14
size: few
V: TRBV24-1
J: TRBJ2-1
D: TRBD1
CDR3: CATSERRDRVRQFF
DNA: TGTGCCACCAGTGAACGTCGGGACAGGGTCAGGCAGTTCTTC

length: 13
size: NA
V: TRBV30
J: TRBJ1-6
D: NA
CDR3: CAWTHQGASPLHF
DNA: TGTGCCTGGACACATCAGGGAGCATCACCCCTCCACTTT

length: 13
size: NA
V: TRBV19
J: TRBJ2-7
D: NA
CDR3: CASGAGISYEQYF
DNA: TGTGCCAGTGGCGCGGGGATCTCCTACGAGCAGTACTTC

length: 15
size: NA
V: TRBV11-3
J: TRBJ2-7
D: NA
CDR3: CASSSREDSSYEQYF
DNA: TGTGCCAGCAGTTCCAGAGAAGACAGCAGCTACGAGCAGTACTTC

length: 16
size: NA
V: TRBV19
J: TRBJ1-4
D: NA
CDR3: CASSIFEGPANEKLFF
DNA: TGTGCCAGTAGTATTTTTGAGGGCCCGGCGAATGAAAAACTGTTTTTT